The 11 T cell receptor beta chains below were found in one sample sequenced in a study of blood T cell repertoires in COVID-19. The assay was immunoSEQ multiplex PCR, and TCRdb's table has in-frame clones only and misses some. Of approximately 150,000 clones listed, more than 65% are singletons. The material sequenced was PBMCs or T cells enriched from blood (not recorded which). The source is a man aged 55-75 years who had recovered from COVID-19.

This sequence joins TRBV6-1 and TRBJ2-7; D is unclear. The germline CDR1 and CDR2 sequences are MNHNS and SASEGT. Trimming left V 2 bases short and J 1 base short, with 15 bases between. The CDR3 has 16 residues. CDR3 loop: CASSELIITGSYEQYF. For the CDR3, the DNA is TGTGCCAGCAGTGAATTAATTATCACGGGTTCCTACGAGCAGTACTTC.

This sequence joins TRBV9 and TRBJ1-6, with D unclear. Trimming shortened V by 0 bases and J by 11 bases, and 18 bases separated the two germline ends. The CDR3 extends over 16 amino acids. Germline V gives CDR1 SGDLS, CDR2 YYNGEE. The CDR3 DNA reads TGTGCCAGCAGCGTAGGGAGTGACAACCGGGGAACACCCCTCCACTTT. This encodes CASSVGSDNRGTPLHF.

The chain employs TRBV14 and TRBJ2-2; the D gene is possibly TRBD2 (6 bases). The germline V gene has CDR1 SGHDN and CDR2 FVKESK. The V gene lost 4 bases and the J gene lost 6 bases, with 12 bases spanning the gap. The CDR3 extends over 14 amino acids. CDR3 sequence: CASSPWWRAGELFF. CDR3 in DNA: TGTGCCAGCAGCCCTTGGTGGAGGGCCGGGGAGCTGTTTTTT.

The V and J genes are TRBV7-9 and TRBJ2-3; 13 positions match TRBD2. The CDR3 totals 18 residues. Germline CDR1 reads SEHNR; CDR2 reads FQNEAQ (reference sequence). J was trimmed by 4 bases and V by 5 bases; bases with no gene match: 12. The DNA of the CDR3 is TGTGCCAGCAGCATTACCTGGGGGACTAGCGGGATGGCAGATACGCAGTATTTT. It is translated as CASSITWGTSGMADTQYF.

CDR3 DNA: TGTGCCTGGAGTGTTGGAGTAGGGGCCAACGTCCTGACTTTC. It codes for CAWSVGVGANVLTF. This chain connects TRBV30 to TRBJ2-6; D is unclear. Germline assignment: CDR1 GTSNPN and CDR2 SVGIG (reference sequence). The V gene lost 0 bases and the J gene lost 4 bases, with 7 bases spanning the gap. The CDR3 covers 14 residues.

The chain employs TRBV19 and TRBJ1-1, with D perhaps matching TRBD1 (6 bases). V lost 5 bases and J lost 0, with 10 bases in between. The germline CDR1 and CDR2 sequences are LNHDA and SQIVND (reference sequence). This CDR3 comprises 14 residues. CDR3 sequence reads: CASSEDRMNTEAFF. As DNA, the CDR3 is TGTGCCAGTAGTGAGGACAGAATGAACACTGAAGCTTTCTTT. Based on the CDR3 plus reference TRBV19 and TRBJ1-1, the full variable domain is DGGITQSPKYLFRKEGQNVTLSCEQNLNHDAMYWYRQDPGQGLRLIYYSQIVNDFQKGDIAEGYSVSREKKESFPLTVTSAQKNPTAFYLCASSEDRMNTEAFFGQGTRLTVV.

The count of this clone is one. The CDR3 is CASSLNTGELFF. The DNA for the CDR3 is TGCGCCAGCAGCCTTAACACCGGGGAGCTGTTTTTT. The chain has TRBV5-1 and TRBJ2-2; D is uncertain. Germline lookup yields CDR1 SGHRS and CDR2 YFSETQ. V was clipped by 4 bases and J by 2 bases, with 3 bases between them. This CDR3 spans 12 amino acids.

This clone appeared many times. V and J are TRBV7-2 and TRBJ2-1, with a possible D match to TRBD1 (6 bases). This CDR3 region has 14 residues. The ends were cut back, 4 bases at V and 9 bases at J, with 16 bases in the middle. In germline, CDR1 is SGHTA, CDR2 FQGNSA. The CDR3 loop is CASSSQTGKREQFF. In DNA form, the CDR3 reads TGTGCCAGCAGCTCCCAGACAGGAAAACGTGAGCAGTTCTTC. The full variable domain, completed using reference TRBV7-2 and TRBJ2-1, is GAGVSQSPSNKVTEKGKDVELRCDPISGHTALYWYRQSLGQGLEFLIYFQGNSAPDKSGLPSDRFSAERTGGSVSTLTIQRTQQEDSAVYLCASSSQTGKREQFFGPGTRLTVL.

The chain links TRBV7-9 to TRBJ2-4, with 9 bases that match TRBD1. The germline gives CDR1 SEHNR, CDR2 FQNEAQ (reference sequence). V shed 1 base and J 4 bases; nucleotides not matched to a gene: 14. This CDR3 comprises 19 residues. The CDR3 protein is CASSLGVPGQGFLKNIQYF. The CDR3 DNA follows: TGTGCCAGCAGCTTAGGAGTGCCGGGACAGGGTTTTCTGAAAAACATTCAGTACTTC.

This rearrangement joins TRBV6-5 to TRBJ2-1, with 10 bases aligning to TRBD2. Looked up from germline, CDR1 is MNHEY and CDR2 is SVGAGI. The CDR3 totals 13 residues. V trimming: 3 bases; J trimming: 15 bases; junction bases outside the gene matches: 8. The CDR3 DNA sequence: TGTGCCAGCAGTTATCTGAGCGGGAGGGTATGGTTCTTC. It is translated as CASSYLSGRVWFF.

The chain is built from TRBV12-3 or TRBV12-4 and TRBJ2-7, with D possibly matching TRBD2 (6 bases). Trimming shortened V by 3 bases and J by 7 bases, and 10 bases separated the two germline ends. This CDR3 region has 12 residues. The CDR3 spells CASSLRGGEQYF. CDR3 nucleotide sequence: TGTGCCAGCAGTTTGAGGGGAGGTGAGCAGTACTTC.